This T cell receptor beta chain emerged from a study of cytomegalovirus exposure and HLA in healthy donors. PCR employed 60 Vbeta and 13 Jbeta primers. Data came from immunoSEQ multiplex PCR; TCRdb stores just in-frame clones and leaves some out. Of about 140,000 clones listed, around 10% were seen once; the top ten hold 1.8%. CDR1 is SGHNT and CDR2 is YYREEE in the germline V gene (reference sequence). V lost 6 bases to trimming and J lost 5 bases; unmatched junction nucleotides: 13. This CDR3 has 15 residues. The chain couples TRBV5-4 to TRBJ2-5, with 7 positions matching TRBD1. The sample consisted of PBMCs. This TCR derives from a man in his fifties or sixties in good health and CMV-seronegative. The CDR3 sequence is CASTSSKRGLETQYF. The CDR3 nucleotides are TGTGCCAGCACCTCTTCGAAGAGGGGGCTTGAGACCCAGTACTTC.